This entry is about one T cell receptor (beta chain). No antigen is known for it. This sample is drawn from a study of a mutant IDH1 vaccine in newly diagnosed glioma. About the research overall: The initiation of vaccination occurred 4-6 weeks after radiotherapy alone, or with temozolomide cycles.

Whole-study results and caveats: The authors found pseudoprogression apparently unrelated to changes in top peripheral T cell clonotypes. Patients mounted vaccine-induced immune responses in 90% to 95% of cases.

Using immunoSEQ multiplex PCR, the repertoire was profiled, and TCRdb retains in-frame clones only, with some absent. The table includes more than 45,000 clones, 88% detected once. Sample time point: week 35, safety follow-up. All doses held 300 ug of mutant IDH1 20-mer peptide, with topical imiquimod. CDR1 and CDR2 (germline): SGHRS, YFSETQ. V was clipped by 4 bases and J by 2 bases, with 17 bases between them. The CDR3 is made up of 16 amino acids. This TCR came from a woman between 40 and 50 years old with glioma. The source material was PBMCs, sampled from a glioma patient whose treatment included an IDH1 peptide vaccine. The chain recombines TRBV5-1 with TRBJ2-3; D unclear. CDR3 sequence: CASSELVDEVTDTQYF. As DNA, the CDR3 is TGCGCCAGCAGCGAGTTAGTAGACGAGGTCACAGATACGCAGTATTTT.